The 15 T cell receptor beta chains below all came from one sample that was sequenced in a study of long-term antiretroviral therapy in people with HIV. immunoSEQ v3.0 was run at survey level. TCRdb's table, derived via immunoSEQ multiplex PCR, lists solely in-frame clones and lacks some. The sample includes 20,000 to 25,000 clones, roughly four fifths of them seen just once. Sequencing used unsorted PBMCs, obtained less than 1.8 years before starting antiretroviral therapy. The receptor set was obtained from a woman in her thirties or forties with HIV.

This clone was found once. This rearrangement joins TRBV6-5 to TRBJ1-1; 8 bases map to TRBD1. With V trimmed by 6 bases and J by 10 bases, 16 bases remained unmatched. In germline, CDR1 is MNHEY, CDR2 SVGAGI. CDR3 size: 15 residues. The CDR3 DNA is TGTGCCAGCAGCTCTTTCGATTGGGACAGGACGGGAGCTTTCTTT. The encoded protein is CASSSFDWDRTGAFF.

The gene calls are TRBV11-2 and TRBJ2-3, with a weak D call TRBD2 (5 bases). Germline CDR1 and CDR2: SGHAT and FQNNGV. With 5 bases removed from V and 2 bases from J, the gap between germline ends came to 11 bases. The CDR3 is made up of 14 amino acids. CDR3 nucleotides: TGTGCCAGCAGCCCCGTACTAGACACAGATACGCAGTATTTT. It encodes CASSPVLDTDTQYF.

The chain combines TRBV10-2 with TRBJ2-7, with D possibly matching TRBD2 (6 bases). The J call may be incorrect, as the DNA end agrees better with TRBJ2-5. The CDR3 extends over 13 amino acids. The V gene's germline CDR1 is WSHSY and CDR2 SAAADI. The chain's CDR3 is CASSESTRGTQYF. Here the CDR3 DNA reads TGCGCCAGCAGTGAGTCGACTAGAGGGACCCAGTACTTC.

V and J are TRBV9 and TRBJ2-7, with D tentatively TRBD2 (5 bases). CDR3 size: 15 residues. V shed 0 bases and J shed 0 bases, with 10 bases lying between them. Germline V lookup: CDR1 SGDLS, CDR2 YYNGEE. The CDR3 loop is CASSVVRAVSYEQYF. CDR3 DNA sequence: TGTGCCAGCAGCGTAGTGAGGGCCGTCTCCTACGAGCAGTACTTC. The whole variable domain, remainder taken from reference TRBV9 and TRBJ2-7, is DSGVTQTPKHLITATGQRVTLRCSPRSGDLSVYWYQQSLDQGLQFLIQYYNGEERAKGNILERFSAQQFPDLHSELNLSSLELGDSALYFCASSVVRAVSYEQYFGPGTRLTVT.

In its sample, this clone is medium-sized. This chain uses TRBV9 with TRBJ1-6, with TRBD1 identical over 9 bases. Germline V CDR1 and CDR2: SGDLS, YYNGEE. There are 14 residues in the CDR3. V lost 3 bases, J lost 7 bases, and 2 bases stayed unmatched. The CDR3 sequence: CASSAGTGNSPLHF. DNA for the CDR3: TGTGCCAGCAGCGCCGGGACAGGGAATTCACCCCTCCACTTT.

This chain connects TRBV19 to TRBJ1-5; the D is unclear. Trimming took off 0 bases at V and 0 bases at J, with 6 bases between the two ends. CDR1 and CDR2 (germline): LNHDA, SQIVND (reference sequence). The CDR3 covers 15 residues. CDR3 bases: TGTGCCAGTAGTATAGACGGTTATAGCAATCAGCCCCAGCATTTT. Its protein is CASSIDGYSNQPQHF.

This clone was picked up one time. The rearrangement links TRBV6-5 to TRBJ1-2; 7 bases match TRBD1. Germline CDR1 is MNHEY and CDR2 is SVGAGI. The length of the CDR3 is 14 residues. Trimming cost V 6 bases and J 5 bases; bases outside gene matches: 9. This CDR3 is CASSARGGTYGYTF. For the CDR3, the DNA is TGTGCCAGCAGCGCCAGGGGGGGGACATATGGCTACACCTTC.

The chain is built from TRBV5-5 and TRBJ1-2; D gene uncertain. CDR3 length: 14 amino acids. Germline CDR1 is SGHKS and CDR2 is YYEKEE (reference sequence). V was clipped by 2 bases and J by 2 bases, with 10 bases between them. In DNA, the CDR3 is TGTGCCAGCAGCTTATCTCTCGGGAACTATGGCTACACCTTC. Protein: CASSLSLGNYGYTF.

This clone is judged medium-sized. The chain employs TRBV20-1 and TRBJ1-1, with D unresolved. The V gene lost 0 bases and the J gene lost 7 bases, with 3 bases spanning the gap. Germline V gene sequence: CDR1 DFQATT, CDR2 SNEGSKA (reference sequence). The length of the CDR3 is 10 residues. The CDR3 reads CSARDSEAFF. DNA for the CDR3: TGCAGTGCTAGAGATAGTGAAGCTTTCTTT.

The CDR3 DNA is TGTGCCAGCAGTTTTACAGGGTCTGAAGCTTTCTTT. The encoded protein is CASSFTGSEAFF. The chain carries TRBV6-5 and TRBJ1-1, with a possible D match to TRBD1 (6 bases). V gave up 4 bases and J gave up 6 bases, with 9 bases separating them. The V gene's germline CDR1 is MNHEY and CDR2 SVGAGI. The CDR3 loop spans 12 amino acids.

The chain recombines TRBV7-8 with TRBJ2-1; either TRBD1 or TRBD2 may supply D (7 bases each). The V gene lost 7 bases and the J gene lost 8 bases, with 12 bases spanning the gap. From germline, CDR1 is SGHVS and CDR2 FQNEAQ. The CDR3 is made up of 12 amino acids. CDR3 coding DNA: TGTGCCAGCACCCAGGGGGGGGATGAGCAGTTCTTC. It specifies CASTQGGDEQFF.

V usage is TRBV13 and J usage is TRBJ1-3; D is possibly TRBD1 (5 bases). The CDR3 sequence is 15 residues long. CDR1 and CDR2 from the germline V gene are PRHDT and FYEKMQ (reference sequence). Deletions cut 5 bases from V and 4 bases from J, with 15 bases between. Here the CDR3 reads CASSPWGGAGNTIYF. DNA for the CDR3: TGTGCCAGCAGCCCCTGGGGAGGGGCCGGAAACACCATATATTTT.

This clone has a single count. The rearrangement links TRBV28 to TRBJ1-5, with D tentatively TRBD1 (5 bases). CDR1 and CDR2 (germline): MDHEN, SYDVKM. The CDR3 sequence is 16 residues long. Deletions cut 6 bases from V and 7 bases from J, with 22 bases between. CDR3 amino acids: CASRIGRQGSGQPQHF. DNA for the CDR3: TGTGCCAGCAGGATAGGTCGGCAGGGTTCGGGCCAGCCCCAGCATTTT.

The table lists this clone with a few counts. This chain connects TRBV30 to TRBJ1-2; D gene uncertain. CDR3 size: 14 residues. Trimming removed 3 bases from V and 5 bases from J, with 16 bases in between. Germline CDR1 and CDR2: GTSNPN and SVGIG (reference sequence). The CDR3, as DNA: TGTGCCTGGAGCTCCCGATCCTACGTTTATGGCTACACCTTC. As protein: CAWSSRSYVYGYTF.

This rearrangement joins TRBV30 to TRBJ2-3; TRBD2 aligns across 12 bases. CDR3 length: 15 residues. Trimming cost V 2 bases and J 4 bases; bases outside gene matches: 4. Germline assignment: CDR1 GTSNPN and CDR2 SVGIG (reference sequence). The DNA for the CDR3 is TGTGCCTGGAGTCAACTAGCGGGAGGCGCAGATACGCAGTATTTT. This translates into CAWSQLAGGADTQYF.